This TCR beta chain stems from a study of high-grade serous ovarian cancer treatment subgroups. Study-wide background: On average, just over 14,000 reads and 7,494 unique TCR beta rearrangements were obtained per sample. The study, taken as a whole, reports: TCR relatedness rose with neoantigen level and trended with mutation load. Only CDR3 was analyzed; CDR1 and CDR2 were not.

V shed 6 bases and J 8 bases; nucleotides not matched to a gene: 7. Per germline, CDR1 MNHNY and CDR2 SVGAGI (reference sequence). The CDR3 length is 14 residues. Data came from immunoSEQ multiplex PCR; TCRdb stores just in-frame clones and leaves some out. The sample consists of tens of thousands of clones, about 86% of them appearing once. On this clone: The target antigen is unknown.

Tumor samples were obtained before definitive surgery or chemotherapy. The origin of this receptor is a human donor with high-grade serous ovarian cancer. The sample comprised tumor tissue. The J gene is TRBJ1-6, the V gene TRBV6-6; TRBD1 aligns across 7 bases. DNA of the CDR3: TGTGCCAGCAGCCCCGGGACAGACTATTCACCCCTCCACTTT. As protein: CASSPGTDYSPLHF.